One and the same sample provided the 30 T cell receptor beta chains below, sequenced in a study of control samples from healthy donors and cancer patients. The repertoire was sequenced with immunoSEQ multiplex PCR; TCRdb's copy has only in-frame clones and lacks some. The data show roughly 100,000 clones, roughly 90% seen once. The material sequenced was PBMCs. Receptor source: a man between 60 and 70 years old with lung cancer.

This clone was observed once. The chain joins TRBV11-3 to TRBJ1-2; D unresolved. Per germline, CDR1 SGHNT and CDR2 YENEEA. The CDR3 length is 14 residues. Trimming shortened V by 1 base and J by 2 bases, and 8 bases separated the two germline ends. The CDR3 bases are TGTGCCAGCAGCTTAGCCGCAGCGAACTATGGCTACACCTTC. Protein: CASSLAAANYGYTF.

A remark on this clone: This sample also contains other DNA sequences that code for the same CDR3. The chain employs TRBV5-1 and TRBJ1-2, with 7 bases that match TRBD1. CDR1 is SGHRS, CDR2 YFSETQ, per germline. V lost 4 bases, J lost 3 bases, and 3 bases stayed unmatched. The CDR3 is 13 residues long. DNA for the CDR3: TGCGCCAGCAGCCCTGGACAGGACTATGGCTACACCTTC. This encodes CASSPGQDYGYTF.

Only one count was recorded for this clone. The V gene is TRBV5-1, the J gene TRBJ2-6; D not certain. V lost 0 bases and J 10 bases, leaving 8 bases between the germline ends. CDR3 length: 13 amino acids. The germline V gene encodes CDR1 SGHRS and CDR2 YFSETQ. The CDR3 here is CASSLEGRNVLTF. The CDR3, as DNA: TGCGCCAGCAGCTTGGAGGGCCGGAACGTCCTGACTTTC.

V is TRBV11-3 and J is TRBJ2-3; TRBD2 aligns across 16 bases. Trimming took 5 bases from V and 2 from J; bases not matched to a gene: 4. CDR3 length: 17 amino acids. Germline CDR1 reads SGHNT; CDR2 reads YENEEA. Written as DNA, the CDR3 is TGTGCCAGCAGCGCGGGACTAGCGGGGGGGCCCACAGATACGCAGTATTTT. It encodes CASSAGLAGGPTDTQYF.

This clone was seen a single time. V usage is TRBV7-2 and J usage is TRBJ2-7; D is ambiguous. The germline V and J ends were trimmed by 0 bases and 1 base, with 10 bases remaining between them. CDR3 length: 15 amino acids. Germline V lookup: CDR1 SGHTA, CDR2 FQGNSA. Here the CDR3 DNA reads TGTGCCAGCAGCTTAGCGCAGAGTTCTTCCTACGAGCAGTACTTC. Translating it yields CASSLAQSSSYEQYF.

The chain has TRBV6-5 and TRBJ1-2, with a tentative D call TRBD1 (5 bases). Germline CDR1 is MNHEY and CDR2 is SVGAGI. V shed 5 bases and J shed 1 base, with 14 bases lying between them. CDR3 length equals 15 residues. The CDR3 protein is CASSLLTTVNYGYTF. In DNA form, the CDR3 reads TGTGCCAGCAGTCTTCTTACGACAGTTAACTATGGCTACACCTTC.

The chain couples TRBV11-3 to TRBJ2-5; perhaps D is TRBD1 or TRBD2 (6 bases each). Trimming pared 0 bases from V and 4 bases from J, leaving 18 bases between. Germline V gene data show CDR1 as SGHNT and CDR2 as YENEEA. CDR3 length: 17 amino acids. The CDR3 DNA follows: TGTGCCAGCAGCTTAGATGAGGGGGGCGCCCAGGTAGAGACCCAGTACTTC. Its translation is CASSLDEGGAQVETQYF.

This clone has just one count. J is TRBJ1-1 and V is TRBV11-3; D gene ambiguous. The CDR3 covers 15 residues. Trimming removed 2 bases from V and 4 bases from J, with 14 bases in between. The germline CDR1 and CDR2 sequences are SGHNT and YENEEA. CDR3 nucleotide sequence: TGTGCCAGCAGCTTAAGCACGGTGGCCAGCACTGAAGCTTTCTTT. The encoded protein is CASSLSTVASTEAFF.

V and J are TRBV10-1 and TRBJ2-1; the D gene is possibly TRBD2 (6 bases). V was trimmed by 10 bases and J by 5 bases, leaving 24 bases between them. Germline loops: CDR1 WNHNN, CDR2 SYGVQD (reference sequence). The CDR3 extends over 16 amino acids. The CDR3 spells CATLWTGLPHDNEQFF. DNA of the CDR3: TGCGCCACCCTTTGGACGGGACTTCCTCATGACAATGAGCAGTTCTTC.

Turning to this clone: The sample contains more than one DNA sequence encoding this CDR3. The V and J genes are TRBV5-1 and TRBJ2-2, with D perhaps matching TRBD1 or TRBD2 (5 bases each). This CDR3 region has 15 residues. Germline lookup yields CDR1 SGHRS and CDR2 YFSETQ. Trimming removed 2 bases at V and 2 bases at J, with 10 bases between. The CDR3 sequence is CASSFGGPNTGELFF. CDR3 nucleotides: TGCGCCAGCAGCTTTGGGGGACCCAACACCGGGGAGCTGTTTTTT.

The chain recombines TRBV11-3 with TRBJ2-2; D assignment may be TRBD1 or TRBD2 (6 bases each). CDR1 SGHNT and CDR2 YENEEA come from the germline V gene. Trimming removed 1 base from V and 0 bases from J, with 15 bases in between. The CDR3 covers 18 residues. The CDR3 is CASSLGRGDRSNTGELFF. The CDR3 coding sequence is TGTGCCAGCAGCTTAGGAAGGGGGGACCGCTCGAACACCGGGGAGCTGTTTTTT.

This chain uses TRBV5-1 with TRBJ2-2; D unresolved. V lost 0 bases to trimming and J lost 4 bases, with 10 bases between them. Germline V lookup: CDR1 SGHRS, CDR2 YFSETQ. This CDR3 has 15 residues. The CDR3 nucleotides are TGCGCCAGCAGCTTGGATAGGACGCTCACCGGGGAGCTGTTTTTT. This translates into CASSLDRTLTGELFF.

Comments on this clone: The same CDR3 is also encoded by other DNA sequences in this sample. This sequence joins TRBV4-2 and TRBJ2-5, with TRBD2 identical over 14 bases. With V trimmed by 4 bases and J by 5 bases, 6 bases remained unmatched. The CDR3 totals 16 residues. CDR1 and CDR2 from the germline V gene are LGHNA and YNFKEQ. The CDR3 nucleotides read TGTGCCAGCAGCCCGGGACTAGCGGGGGAGCAGGAGACCCAGTACTTC. Translated, it gives CASSPGLAGEQETQYF.

The genes are TRBV7-9 and TRBJ2-2; D call uncertain. V shed 3 bases and J shed 2 bases, with 10 bases lying between them. Germline values: CDR1 SEHNR, CDR2 FQNEAQ (reference sequence). The CDR3 extends over 15 amino acids. DNA for the CDR3: TGTGCCAGCAGCTTGGCTATGGGAAACACCGGGGAGCTGTTTTTT. Amino acids: CASSLAMGNTGELFF.

The chain joins TRBV6-5 to TRBJ2-3, with D uncertain. The CDR3 consists of 14 residues. Trimming stripped 6 bases from V and 2 bases from J, with 12 bases between. CDR1 is MNHEY and CDR2 is SVGAGI in the germline V gene. CDR3 in amino acids: CASSTQVNTDTQYF. The CDR3 region has the DNA TGTGCCAGCAGCACCCAGGTGAACACAGATACGCAGTATTTT.

The rearrangement uses TRBV7-8 and TRBJ2-5; tentatively, D is TRBD2 (6 bases). The germline gives CDR1 SGHVS, CDR2 FQNEAQ. Trimming pared 3 bases from V and 3 bases from J, leaving 11 bases between. The CDR3 covers 14 residues. CDR3 bases: TGTGCCAGCAGCTTTTCAGGGAGGAAAGAGACCCAGTACTTC. Protein sequence: CASSFSGRKETQYF.

This sequence joins TRBV5-4 and TRBJ2-4; 7 nucleotides agree with TRBD1. Looked up from germline, CDR1 is SGHNT and CDR2 is YYREEE (reference sequence). After removal of 3 bases from V and 6 bases from J, the junction contained 3 bases not matched to a gene. CDR3 length equals 13 residues. DNA of the CDR3: TGTGCCAGCAGCTACGACAGGGCAAACATTCAGTACTTC. The encoded protein is CASSYDRANIQYF.

The CDR3 DNA follows: TGTGCCAGCAGCTTGACAGGGGTTCAGCCCCAGCATTTT. This codes for CASSLTGVQPQHF. J is TRBJ1-5 and V is TRBV6-5, with TRBD1 matching over 8 bases. The germline V gene has CDR1 MNHEY and CDR2 SVGAGI. J lost 6 bases, V lost 6 bases, and 4 bases had no gene match. CDR3 size: 13 residues.

This sequence joins TRBV5-6 and TRBJ2-1; 9 positions match TRBD1. The CDR3 has 17 amino acids. Germline V gene lookup returns CDR1 SGHDT and CDR2 YYEEEE. The trim removed 4 bases at V and 2 bases at J, leaving 10 bases unmatched. The CDR3 coding sequence is TGTGCCAGCAGCCCTCCCCATGGACAGGGGACCTACAATGAGCAGTTCTTC. Protein sequence: CASSPPHGQGTYNEQFF.

The CDR3 coding sequence is TGTGCCAGCAGTTCCGACTCTGAAGCTTTCTTT. It specifies CASSSDSEAFF. V gene TRBV12-3 or TRBV12-4 combines with J gene TRBJ1-1; D unresolved. CDR3 length equals 11 residues. With 4 bases removed from V and 6 bases from J, the gap between germline ends came to 6 bases.

CDR3 sequence (DNA): TGTGCCAGCAGCTTACAGAGCACAGATACGCAGTATTTT. It specifies CASSLQSTDTQYF. The chain combines TRBV7-9 with TRBJ2-3; unclear D gene. V lost 2 bases and J 0 bases, leaving 3 bases between the germline ends. The CDR3 contains 13 residues. Germline CDR1 SEHNR, CDR2 FQNEAQ (reference sequence).

V and J are TRBV15 and TRBJ2-3, with 11 nucleotides matching TRBD1. The CDR3 length is 13 residues. CDR1 and CDR2 from the germline V gene are LNHNV and YYDKDF (reference sequence). V was pared by 11 bases and J by 5 bases, with 6 bases of the junction left unmatched. CDR3 in DNA: TGTGCCTCGGGACAGGGGGTTGGAGATACGCAGTATTTT. It encodes CASGQGVGDTQYF.

The chain recombines TRBV7-2 with TRBJ2-3, with D possibly called TRBD1 or TRBD2 (5 bases each). Germline V CDR1 and CDR2: SGHTA, FQGNSA. V lost 4 bases and J lost 3, with 14 bases in between. This CDR3 comprises 15 residues. The CDR3 DNA sequence: TGTGCCAGCAGCTACGCCGGGACCCTTACAGATACGCAGTATTTT. It translates to CASSYAGTLTDTQYF.

V usage is TRBV5-6 and J usage is TRBJ1-3; D may be TRBD1 (5 bases). Looked up from germline, CDR1 is SGHDT and CDR2 is YYEEEE. The CDR3 length is 13 residues. V shed 3 bases and J shed 2 bases, with 6 bases lying between them. Here the CDR3 reads CASSSGPGNTIYF. CDR3 in DNA: TGTGCCAGCAGCTCGGGACCTGGAAACACCATATATTTT.

The rearrangement joins TRBV29-1 to TRBJ2-1; 10 bases are shared with TRBD1. In germline, CDR1 is SQVTM, CDR2 ANQGSEA. The CDR3 has 13 residues. With V trimmed by 6 bases and J by 6 bases, 5 bases remained unmatched. CDR3: CSVGQGELNEQFF. The CDR3 nucleotides read TGCAGCGTCGGACAGGGGGAGCTCAATGAGCAGTTCTTC.

The chain links TRBV9 to TRBJ2-2; maybe TRBD1 (6 bases). Germline CDR1 reads SGDLS; CDR2 reads YYNGEE. V was trimmed by 0 bases and J by 5 bases, leaving 11 bases between them. This CDR3 is built from 15 residues. The CDR3 nucleotides are TGTGCCAGCAGCGTAGAGGGGGTTAGAACCGGGGAGCTGTTTTTT. As protein: CASSVEGVRTGELFF.

The chain links TRBV7-3 to TRBJ2-2; no clear D. The CDR3 contains 14 residues. The V gene's germline CDR1 is SGHTA and CDR2 FQGTGA. Trimming shortened V by 3 bases and J by 2 bases, and 7 bases separated the two germline ends. The CDR3 DNA sequence: TGTGCCAGCAGCTTTTACGTTAACACCGGGGAGCTGTTTTTT. This translates into CASSFYVNTGELFF. The full variable domain, its missing parts supplied by reference TRBV7-3 and TRBJ2-2, is GAGVSQTPSNKVTEKGKYVELRCDPISGHTALYWYRQSLGQGPEFLIYFQGTGAADDSGLPNDRFFAVRPEGSVSTLKIQRTERGDSAVYLCASSFYVNTGELFFGEGSRLTVL.

There are a few counts of this clone. The chain couples TRBV9 to TRBJ1-3; D gene uncertain. The CDR3 contains 14 residues. V lost 2 bases to trimming and J lost 1 base, with 7 bases between them. Germline V lookup: CDR1 SGDLS, CDR2 YYNGEE. The DNA of the CDR3 is TGTGCCAGCAGCGTGGGGATATCTGGAAACACCATATATTTT. Its protein product is CASSVGISGNTIYF.

This chain links TRBV30 with TRBJ1-1, with no clear D. CDR3 length: 13 residues. V was trimmed by 0 bases and J by 5 bases, leaving 10 bases between them. Germline values: CDR1 GTSNPN, CDR2 SVGIG (reference sequence). The CDR3 bases are TGTGCCTGGAGTGTACAAAGCGGGACTGAAGCTTTCTTT. Protein sequence: CAWSVQSGTEAFF.

V and J are TRBV5-1 and TRBJ2-3; 11 nucleotides match TRBD2. Germline loops: CDR1 SGHRS, CDR2 YFSETQ. V lost 1 base to trimming and J lost 4 bases; unmatched junction nucleotides: 2. The CDR3 runs 15 residues. The CDR3 DNA is TGCGCCAGCAGCTTGATTAGCGGGGGGGCAGATACGCAGTATTTT. This gives the protein CASSLISGGADTQYF.